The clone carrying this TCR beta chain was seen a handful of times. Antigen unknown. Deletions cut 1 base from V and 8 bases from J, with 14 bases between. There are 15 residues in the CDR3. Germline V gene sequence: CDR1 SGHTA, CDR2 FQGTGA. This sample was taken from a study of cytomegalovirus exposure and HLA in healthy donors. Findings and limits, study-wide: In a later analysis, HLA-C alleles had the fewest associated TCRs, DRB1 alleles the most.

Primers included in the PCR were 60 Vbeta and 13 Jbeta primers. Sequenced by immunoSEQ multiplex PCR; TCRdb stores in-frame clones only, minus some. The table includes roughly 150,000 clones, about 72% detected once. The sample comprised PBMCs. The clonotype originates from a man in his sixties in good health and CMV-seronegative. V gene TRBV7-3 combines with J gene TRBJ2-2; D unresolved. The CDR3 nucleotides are TGTGCCAGCAGCTTAAGTACGACGCCTAGGGGGGAGCTGTTTTTT. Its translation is CASSLSTTPRGELFF.